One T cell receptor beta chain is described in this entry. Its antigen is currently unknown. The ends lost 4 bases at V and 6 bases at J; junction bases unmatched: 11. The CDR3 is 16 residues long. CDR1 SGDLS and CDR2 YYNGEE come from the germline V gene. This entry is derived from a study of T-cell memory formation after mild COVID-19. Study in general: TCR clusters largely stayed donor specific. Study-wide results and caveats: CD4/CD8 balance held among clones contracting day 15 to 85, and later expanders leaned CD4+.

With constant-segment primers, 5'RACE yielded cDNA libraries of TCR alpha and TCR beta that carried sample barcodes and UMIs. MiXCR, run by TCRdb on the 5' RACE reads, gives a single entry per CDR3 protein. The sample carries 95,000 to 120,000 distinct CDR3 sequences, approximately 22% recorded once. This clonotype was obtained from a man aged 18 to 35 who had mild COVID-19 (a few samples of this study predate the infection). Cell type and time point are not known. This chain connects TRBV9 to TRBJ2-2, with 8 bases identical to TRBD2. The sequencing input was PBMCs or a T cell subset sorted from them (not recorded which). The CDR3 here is CASSPSGGGRSGELFF. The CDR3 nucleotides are TGTGCCAGCAGCCCCTCGGGCGGGGGGAGATCCGGGGAGCTGTTTTTT. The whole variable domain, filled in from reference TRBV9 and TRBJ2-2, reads DSGVTQTPKHLITATGQRVTLRCSPRSGDLSVYWYQQSLDQGLQFLIQYYNGEERAKGNILERFSAQQFPDLHSELNLSSLELGDSALYFCASSPSGGGRSGELFFGEGSRLTVL.